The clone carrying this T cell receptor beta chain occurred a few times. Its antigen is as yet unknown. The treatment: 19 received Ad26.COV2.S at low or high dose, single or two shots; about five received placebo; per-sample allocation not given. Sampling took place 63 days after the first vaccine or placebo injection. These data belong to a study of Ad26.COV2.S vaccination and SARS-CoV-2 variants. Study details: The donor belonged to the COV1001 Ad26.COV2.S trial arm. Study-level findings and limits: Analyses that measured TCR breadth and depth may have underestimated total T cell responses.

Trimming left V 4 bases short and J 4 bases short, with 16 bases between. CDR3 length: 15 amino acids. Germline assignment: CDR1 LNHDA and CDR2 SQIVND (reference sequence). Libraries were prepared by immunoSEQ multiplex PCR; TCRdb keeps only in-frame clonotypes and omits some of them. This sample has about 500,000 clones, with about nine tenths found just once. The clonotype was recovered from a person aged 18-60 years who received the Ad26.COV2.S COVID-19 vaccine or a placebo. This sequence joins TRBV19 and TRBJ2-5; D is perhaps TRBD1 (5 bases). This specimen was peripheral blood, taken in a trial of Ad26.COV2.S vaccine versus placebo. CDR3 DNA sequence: TGTGCCAGTAGTAACGGACGACAGCGATTAGAGACCCAGTACTTC. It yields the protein CASSNGRQRLETQYF. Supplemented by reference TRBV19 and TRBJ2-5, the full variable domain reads DGGITQSPKYLFRKEGQNVTLSCEQNLNHDAMYWYRQDPGQGLRLIYYSQIVNDFQKGDIAEGYSVSREKKESFPLTVTSAQKNPTAFYLCASSNGRQRLETQYFGPGTRLLVL.